This T cell receptor (beta chain) was sequenced in a study of identical twins. One entry per CDR3 protein results from TCRdb running MiXCR on the 5' RACE reads. Found here are some 710,000 distinct CDR3 sequences, over 5% of them singletons; the top ten hold around 1.9%. Trimming shortened V by 0 bases and J by 2 bases, and 11 bases separated the two germline ends. The CDR3 extends over 16 amino acids. Germline V gives CDR1 SGDLS, CDR2 YYNGEE. This clonotype showed up just a few times. Sequenced input: naive T cells sorted from blood. The gene calls are TRBV9 and TRBJ2-2, with D perhaps matching TRBD1 or TRBD2 (6 bases each). The origin of this receptor is a man aged 18-30 years in good health. CDR3 amino acids: CASSVEGGRNTGELFF. The CDR3 nucleotides are TGTGCCAGCAGCGTAGAAGGGGGGCGAAACACCGGGGAGCTGTTTTTT.